This is a list of T cell receptor beta chains from one sample in a study of blood T cell repertoires in COVID-19. Clones were read by immunoSEQ multiplex PCR, and TCRdb kept only the in-frame ones, dropping some. Of fewer than 300,000 clones detected, around 85% appear once; the ten largest clones hold 9.5% to 15%. Material for sequencing was peripheral blood. Receptor source: a woman in her thirties with COVID-19, enrolled during active disease. Each CDR3 is given with its conserved first and last residue. The order of the fields is CDR3 length, V gene, J gene, CDR3 protein.

CDR3 length: 16
V gene: TRBV4-1
J gene: TRBJ1-2
CDR3 protein: CASRPILLDRAYGYTF

CDR3 length: 14
V gene: TRBV4-1
J gene: TRBJ1-1
CDR3 protein: CASSRLEQQAKAFF

CDR3 length: 13
V gene: TRBV3-1/TRBV3-2
J gene: TRBJ1-1
CDR3 protein: CASSRSRNTEAFF

CDR3 length: 10
V gene: TRBV2
J gene: TRBJ2-3
CDR3 protein: CASTGTKQYF

CDR3 length: 15
V gene: TRBV29-1
J gene: TRBJ1-5
CDR3 protein: CSVVEGQGDYQPQHF

CDR3 length: 14
V gene: TRBV18
J gene: TRBJ1-2
CDR3 protein: CASSPATENYGYTF

CDR3 length: 16
V gene: TRBV5-5
J gene: TRBJ2-2
CDR3 protein: CASSRDTLLNTGELFF

CDR3 length: 15
V gene: TRBV19
J gene: TRBJ1-5
CDR3 protein: CASSTGGLMGQPQHF

CDR3 length: 14
V gene: TRBV27
J gene: TRBJ1-1
CDR3 protein: CASRYGQSNTEAFF

CDR3 length: 12
V gene: TRBV7-2
J gene: TRBJ1-6
CDR3 protein: CASSLGVTTLHF

CDR3 length: 16
V gene: TRBV10-1
J gene: TRBJ2-1
CDR3 protein: CASSLAGTSGYNEQFF

CDR3 length: 15
V gene: TRBV7-6
J gene: TRBJ1-5
CDR3 protein: CASSSQTGGGQPQHF

CDR3 length: 15
V gene: TRBV5-1
J gene: TRBJ2-5
CDR3 protein: CASSFFPRVEETQYF

CDR3 length: 15
V gene: TRBV14
J gene: TRBJ1-3
CDR3 protein: CASSQGSAGGNTIYF

CDR3 length: 16
V gene: TRBV5-1
J gene: TRBJ2-3
CDR3 protein: CASSRTSGGGTDTQYF

CDR3 length: 16
V gene: TRBV5-4
J gene: TRBJ1-6
CDR3 protein: CASTNRRQGGESPLHF

CDR3 length: 15
V gene: TRBV10-2
J gene: TRBJ2-7
CDR3 protein: CASSEVVAGAYEQYF

CDR3 length: 14
V gene: TRBV5-4
J gene: TRBJ2-1
CDR3 protein: CASSPLTSGNEQFF

CDR3 length: 18
V gene: TRBV6-2/TRBV6-3
J gene: TRBJ2-1
CDR3 protein: CASSYPFSGGGLSSEQFF

CDR3 length: 13
V gene: TRBV5-4
J gene: TRBJ2-7
CDR3 protein: CASSPGQLYEQYF

CDR3 length: 13
V gene: TRBV12-3/TRBV12-4
J gene: TRBJ1-1
CDR3 protein: CASTVQGLSEAFF

CDR3 length: 12
V gene: TRBV19
J gene: TRBJ1-2
CDR3 protein: CATWDIHYGYTF

CDR3 length: 14
V gene: TRBV4-1
J gene: TRBJ2-5
CDR3 protein: CASSQHRMVETQYF

CDR3 length: 14
V gene: TRBV4-1
J gene: TRBJ2-6
CDR3 protein: CASSPPVGANVLTF

CDR3 length: 12
V gene: TRBV10-3
J gene: TRBJ2-5
CDR3 protein: CAISDGGETQYF

CDR3 length: 15
V gene: TRBV24-1
J gene: TRBJ2-3
CDR3 protein: CATSDFGGAEDTQYF

CDR3 length: 13
V gene: TRBV29-1
J gene: TRBJ1-1
CDR3 protein: CSVERPLNTEAFF

CDR3 length: 16
V gene: TRBV5-1
J gene: TRBJ2-3
CDR3 protein: CASSLETPLRGDTQYF

CDR3 length: 15
V gene: TRBV15
J gene: TRBJ2-3
CDR3 protein: CATIPAYAGTDTQYF

CDR3 length: 13
V gene: TRBV13
J gene: TRBJ2-5
CDR3 protein: CASSLDREETQYF

CDR3 length: 17
V gene: TRBV4-1
J gene: TRBJ2-3
CDR3 protein: CASSQPPGGAYTDTQYF

CDR3 length: 15
V gene: TRBV5-1
J gene: TRBJ2-2
CDR3 protein: CASSLGGTNTGELFF

CDR3 length: 13
V gene: TRBV6-2/TRBV6-3
J gene: TRBJ1-4
CDR3 protein: CASSRDRVEKLFF

CDR3 length: 12
V gene: TRBV5-1
J gene: TRBJ2-7
CDR3 protein: CASSLVGDEQYF

CDR3 length: 14
V gene: TRBV5-1
J gene: TRBJ2-7
CDR3 protein: CASSLGQASYEQYF

CDR3 length: 16
V gene: TRBV5-1
J gene: TRBJ2-5
CDR3 protein: CASSPTSGGPSATQYF

CDR3 length: 12
V gene: TRBV27
J gene: TRBJ1-2
CDR3 protein: CASSMNGYGYTF

CDR3 length: 15
V gene: TRBV28
J gene: TRBJ1-5
CDR3 protein: CASRQEAGFHQPQHF

CDR3 length: 13
V gene: TRBV6-2/TRBV6-3
J gene: TRBJ2-3
CDR3 protein: CASSPTSRDTQYF

CDR3 length: 15
V gene: TRBV29-1
J gene: TRBJ2-7
CDR3 protein: CSVRPSRARAYEQYF

CDR3 length: 18
V gene: TRBV5-1
J gene: TRBJ2-2
CDR3 protein: CASSLSVGGQGASGELFF

CDR3 length: 13
V gene: TRBV24-1
J gene: TRBJ2-3
CDR3 protein: CATSDSTRDTQYF

CDR3 length: 15
V gene: TRBV19
J gene: TRBJ2-7
CDR3 protein: CASTIGVGTGYEQYF

CDR3 length: 17
V gene: TRBV3-1/TRBV3-2
J gene: TRBJ2-7
CDR3 protein: CASSQDFTGGRFYEQYF

CDR3 length: 17
V gene: TRBV5-6
J gene: TRBJ1-3
CDR3 protein: CASSWGVSSSSGNTIYF

CDR3 length: 16
V gene: TRBV3-1/TRBV3-2
J gene: TRBJ2-4
CDR3 protein: CASSHRTGGIKNIQYF

CDR3 length: 13
V gene: TRBV12-3/TRBV12-4
J gene: TRBJ1-1
CDR3 protein: CASSPPDSAQAFF